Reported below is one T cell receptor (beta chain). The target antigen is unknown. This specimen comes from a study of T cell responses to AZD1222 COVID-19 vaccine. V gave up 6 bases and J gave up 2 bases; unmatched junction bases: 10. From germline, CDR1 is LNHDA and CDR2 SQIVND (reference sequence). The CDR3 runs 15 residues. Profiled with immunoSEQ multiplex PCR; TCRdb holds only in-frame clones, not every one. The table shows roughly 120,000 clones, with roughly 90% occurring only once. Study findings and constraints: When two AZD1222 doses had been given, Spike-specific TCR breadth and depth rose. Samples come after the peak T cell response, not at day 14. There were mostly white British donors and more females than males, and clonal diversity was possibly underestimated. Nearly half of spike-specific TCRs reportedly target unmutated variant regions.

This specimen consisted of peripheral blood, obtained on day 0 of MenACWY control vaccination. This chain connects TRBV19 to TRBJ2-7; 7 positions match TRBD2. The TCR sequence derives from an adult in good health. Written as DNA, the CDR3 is TGTGCCAGTAGCCAAGGGGCCGGGACTACCTACGAGCAGTACTTC. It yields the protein CASSQGAGTTYEQYF.